This T cell receptor (beta chain) was recovered during a study of monozygotic twins with inflammatory bowel disease. Study-level results: Relative to healthy twins, IBD patients had fewer clonotypes in common with others, a gap that was especially apparent with disease activity.

On this clonotype itself: Its antigen is not identified.

TCRdb re-called the 5' RACE reads and catalogs CDR3 proteins one per entry, DNA excluded. The repertoire table contains fewer than 350,000 distinct CDR3 sequences. Sequenced: blood. This TCR was recovered from a human donor with ulcerative colitis or Crohn's disease, or a healthy co-twin of an affected twin (not recorded which).

The CDR3 sequence: CASSPSRGTASYEQYF. The rearrangement joins TRBV9 to TRBJ2-7; TCRdb names TRBD2, which stays unverified in the absence of DNA. The CDR3 has 16 residues. Germline CDR1 is SGDLS and CDR2 is YYNGEE. Together with reference TRBV9 and TRBJ2-7, the CDR3 gives the full variable domain: DSGVTQTPKHLITATGQRVTLRCSPRSGDLSVYWYQQSLDQGLQFLIQYYNGEERAKGNILERFSAQQFPDLHSELNLSSLELGDSALYFCASSPSRGTASYEQYFGPGTRLTVT.